The 6 T cell receptor beta chains in this list originate from one sample, sequenced in a study of stem cell transplantation in POMP-related autoinflammatory disease. The table came from immunoSEQ multiplex PCR; TCRdb's copy has only in-frame clones and leaves some out. The table lists about 68,000 clones, roughly 93% of them singletons. The source was CD4+ T cells from PBMCs, collected after stem cell transplantation. Receptors originate from a human patient with POMP-related autoinflammation and immune dysregulation (PRAID). Among the T cells, some may be from the graft donor.

The chain uses TRBV19 and TRBJ2-7; 7 positions match TRBD1. The CDR3 runs 14 residues. Germline V lookup: CDR1 LNHDA, CDR2 SQIVND (reference sequence). V lost 6 bases, J lost 1 base, and 6 bases stayed unmatched. The CDR3 coding sequence is TGTGCCAGTAGCGCGGACAGGAGTTCCTACGAGCAGTACTTC. This sequence encodes CASSADRSSYEQYF.

The chain is built from TRBV28 and TRBJ1-2; D might be TRBD1 (6 bases). CDR3 length equals 14 residues. Germline V gives CDR1 MDHEN, CDR2 SYDVKM. The ends were cut back, 5 bases at V and 5 bases at J, with 15 bases in the middle. Here the CDR3 DNA reads TGTGCCAGCAGTCTCACAGGGCTGATATATGGCTACACCTTC. Translation gives CASSLTGLIYGYTF.

The V and J genes are TRBV20-1 and TRBJ2-3, with a tentative D call TRBD2 (5 bases). This CDR3 comprises 16 residues. Trimming pared 3 bases from V and 2 bases from J, leaving 18 bases between. Germline-derived CDR1 and CDR2 are DFQATT and SNEGSKA (reference sequence). As DNA, the CDR3 is TGCAGTGCTAGTGGTATGGCTAGCTCCCCCACAGATACGCAGTATTTT. It encodes CSASGMASSPTDTQYF.

The J gene is TRBJ2-7, the V gene TRBV28; 7 nucleotides line up with TRBD1. The CDR3 loop spans 14 amino acids. V lost 6 bases to trimming and J lost 2 bases; unmatched junction nucleotides: 7. Germline assignment: CDR1 MDHEN and CDR2 SYDVKM. The CDR3 is CASRAGGQPYEQYV. CDR3 sequence (DNA): TGTGCCAGCAGAGCAGGGGGACAACCCTACGAGCAGTACGTC.

This chain links TRBV5-1 with TRBJ2-1; TRBD2 matches 11 bases. Trimming removed 5 bases from V and 9 bases from J; junction bases left unmatched: 7. Germline-derived CDR1 and CDR2 are SGHRS and YFSETQ. This CDR3 contains 14 residues. CDR3: CASSLLAGESEQFF. The CDR3 bases are TGCGCCAGCAGTCTACTAGCGGGAGAGTCTGAGCAGTTCTTC.

The chain employs TRBV6-5 and TRBJ1-6; possibly TRBD1 for D (5 bases). The V end was cut by 0 bases, the J end by 9 bases, with 9 bases between. The CDR3 consists of 14 residues. Germline CDR1 reads MNHEY; CDR2 reads SVGAGI. The CDR3 DNA sequence: TGTGCCAGCAGTTACTCTACAGGCCCTTCACCCCTCCACTTT. Protein product: CASSYSTGPSPLHF.